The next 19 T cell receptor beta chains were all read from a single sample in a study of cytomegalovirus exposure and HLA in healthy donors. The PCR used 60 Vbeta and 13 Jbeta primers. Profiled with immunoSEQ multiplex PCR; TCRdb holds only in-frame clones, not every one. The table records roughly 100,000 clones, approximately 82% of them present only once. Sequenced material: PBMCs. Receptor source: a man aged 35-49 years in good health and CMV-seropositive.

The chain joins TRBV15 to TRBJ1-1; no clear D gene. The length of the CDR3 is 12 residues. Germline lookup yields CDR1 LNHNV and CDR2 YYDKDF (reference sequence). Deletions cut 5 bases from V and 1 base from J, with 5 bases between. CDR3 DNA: TGTGCCACCAGCTTCGGGAACACTGAAGCTTTCTTT. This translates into CATSFGNTEAFF.

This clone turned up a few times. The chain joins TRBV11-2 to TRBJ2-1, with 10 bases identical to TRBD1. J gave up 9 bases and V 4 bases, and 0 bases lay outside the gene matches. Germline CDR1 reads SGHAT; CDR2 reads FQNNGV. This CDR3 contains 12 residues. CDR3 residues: CASSWDRGEQFF. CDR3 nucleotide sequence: TGTGCCAGCAGCTGGGACAGGGGTGAGCAGTTCTTC.

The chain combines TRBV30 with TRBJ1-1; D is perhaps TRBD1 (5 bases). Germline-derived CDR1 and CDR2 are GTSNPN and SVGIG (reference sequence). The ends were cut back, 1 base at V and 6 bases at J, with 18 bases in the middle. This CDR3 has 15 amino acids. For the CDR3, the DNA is TGTGCCTGGAGTGACCTAGGGGTTTCGGTGGCTGAAGCTTTCTTT. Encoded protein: CAWSDLGVSVAEAFF.

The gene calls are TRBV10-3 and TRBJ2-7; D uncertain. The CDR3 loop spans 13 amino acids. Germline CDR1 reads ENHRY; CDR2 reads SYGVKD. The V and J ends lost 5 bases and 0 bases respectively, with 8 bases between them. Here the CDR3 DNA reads TGTGCCATCAGTCAGGAATCCTCCTACGAGCAGTACTTC. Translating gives CAISQESSYEQYF.

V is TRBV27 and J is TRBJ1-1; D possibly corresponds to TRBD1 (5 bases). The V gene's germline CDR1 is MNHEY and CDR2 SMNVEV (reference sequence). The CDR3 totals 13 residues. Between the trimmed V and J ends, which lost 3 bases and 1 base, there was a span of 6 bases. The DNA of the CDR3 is TGTGCCAGCAGTTTCGGGGGGAACACTGAAGCTTTCTTT. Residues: CASSFGGNTEAFF.

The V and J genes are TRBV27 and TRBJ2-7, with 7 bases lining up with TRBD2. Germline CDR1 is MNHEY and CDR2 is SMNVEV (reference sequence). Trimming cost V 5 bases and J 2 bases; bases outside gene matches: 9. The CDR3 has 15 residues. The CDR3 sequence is CASSPRGGLPYEQYF. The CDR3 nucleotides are TGTGCCAGCAGTCCCCGCGGGGGACTACCCTACGAGCAGTACTTC.

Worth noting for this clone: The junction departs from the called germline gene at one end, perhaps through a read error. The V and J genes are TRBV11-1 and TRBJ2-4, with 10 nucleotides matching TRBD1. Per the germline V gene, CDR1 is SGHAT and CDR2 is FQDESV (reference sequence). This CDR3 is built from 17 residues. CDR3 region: CASSPGQGDLAKNSQYF. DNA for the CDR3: TGTGCCAGCAGCCCCGGACAGGGGGACTTAGCCAAAAACAGTCAGTACTTC.

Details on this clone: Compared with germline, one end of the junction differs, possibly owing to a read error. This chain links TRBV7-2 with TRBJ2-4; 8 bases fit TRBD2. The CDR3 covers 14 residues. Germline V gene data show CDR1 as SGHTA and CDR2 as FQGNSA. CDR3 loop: CASSLGLAKNSQYF. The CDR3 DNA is TGTGCCAGCAGCCTCGGACTAGCCAAAAACAGTCAGTACTTC. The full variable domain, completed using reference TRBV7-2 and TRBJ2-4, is GAGVSQSPSNKVTEKGKDVELRCDPISGHTALYWYRQSLGQGLEFLIYFQGNSAPDKSGLPSDRFSAERTGGSVSTLTIQRTQQEDSAVYLCASSLGLAKNSQYFGAGTRLSVL.

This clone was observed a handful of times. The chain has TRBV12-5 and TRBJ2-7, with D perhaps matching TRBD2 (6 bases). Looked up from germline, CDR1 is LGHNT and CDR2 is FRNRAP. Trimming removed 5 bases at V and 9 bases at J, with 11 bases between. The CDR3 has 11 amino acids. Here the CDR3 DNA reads TGTGCTAGTGGTCGGGACTCCGGGCAGTACTTC. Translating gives CASGRDSGQYF.

This CDR3 reads CASSGPKSGGGLKAFF. The CDR3 DNA follows: TGTGCCAGTAGTGGGCCGAAGTCAGGGGGCGGTTTGAAAGCTTTCTTT. This chain links TRBV19 with TRBJ1-1; 8 bases match TRBD1. J was trimmed by 9 bases and V by 5 bases; bases with no gene match: 17. The CDR3 totals 16 residues. Germline CDR1 LNHDA, CDR2 SQIVND (reference sequence).

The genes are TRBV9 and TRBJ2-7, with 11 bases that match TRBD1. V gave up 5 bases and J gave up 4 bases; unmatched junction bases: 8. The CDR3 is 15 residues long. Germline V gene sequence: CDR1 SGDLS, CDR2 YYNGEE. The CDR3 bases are TGTGCCAGCAGTTACGGGACAGGGGGTTCGTACGAGCAGTACTTC. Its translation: CASSYGTGGSYEQYF. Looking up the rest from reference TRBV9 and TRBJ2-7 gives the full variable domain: DSGVTQTPKHLITATGQRVTLRCSPRSGDLSVYWYQQSLDQGLQFLIQYYNGEERAKGNILERFSAQQFPDLHSELNLSSLELGDSALYFCASSYGTGGSYEQYFGPGTRLTVT.

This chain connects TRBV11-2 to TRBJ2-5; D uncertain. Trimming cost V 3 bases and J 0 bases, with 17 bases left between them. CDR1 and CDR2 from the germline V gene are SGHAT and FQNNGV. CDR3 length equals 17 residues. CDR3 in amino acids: CASSLFTSSPYQETQYF. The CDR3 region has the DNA TGTGCCAGCAGCTTGTTTACAAGTAGCCCGTACCAAGAGACCCAGTACTTC.

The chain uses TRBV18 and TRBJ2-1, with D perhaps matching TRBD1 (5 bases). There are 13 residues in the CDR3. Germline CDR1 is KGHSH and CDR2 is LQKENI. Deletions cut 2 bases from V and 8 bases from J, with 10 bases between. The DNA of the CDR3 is TGTGCCAGCTCACCAGGGCAGGGCGATGAGCAGTTCTTC. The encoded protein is CASSPGQGDEQFF.

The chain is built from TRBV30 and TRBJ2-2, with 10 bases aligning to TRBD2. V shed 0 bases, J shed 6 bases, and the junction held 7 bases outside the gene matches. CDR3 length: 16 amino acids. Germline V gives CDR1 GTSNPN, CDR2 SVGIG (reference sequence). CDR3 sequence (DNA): TGTGCCTGGAGTGTACGTCTAGCGGGAGAGGCCGGGGAGCTGTTTTTT. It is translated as CAWSVRLAGEAGELFF.

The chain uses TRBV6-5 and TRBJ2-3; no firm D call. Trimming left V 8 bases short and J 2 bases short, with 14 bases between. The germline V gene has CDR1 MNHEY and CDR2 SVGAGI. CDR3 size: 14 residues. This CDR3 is CASGLSGSTDTQYF. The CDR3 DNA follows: TGTGCCAGCGGATTATCCGGGTCCACAGATACGCAGTATTTT.

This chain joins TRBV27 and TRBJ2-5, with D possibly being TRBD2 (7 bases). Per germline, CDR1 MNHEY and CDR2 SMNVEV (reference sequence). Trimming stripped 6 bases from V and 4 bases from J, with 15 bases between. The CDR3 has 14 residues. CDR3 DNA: TGTGCCAGCAGGGGGTACAGGGAGGGAGAGACCCAGTACTTC. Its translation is CASRGYREGETQYF.

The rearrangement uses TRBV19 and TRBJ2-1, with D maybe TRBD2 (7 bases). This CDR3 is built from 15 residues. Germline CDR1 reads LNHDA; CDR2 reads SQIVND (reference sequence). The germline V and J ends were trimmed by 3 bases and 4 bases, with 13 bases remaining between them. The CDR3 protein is CASSIGGPPYNEQFF. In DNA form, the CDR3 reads TGTGCCAGTAGTATCGGGGGGCCCCCATACAATGAGCAGTTCTTC.

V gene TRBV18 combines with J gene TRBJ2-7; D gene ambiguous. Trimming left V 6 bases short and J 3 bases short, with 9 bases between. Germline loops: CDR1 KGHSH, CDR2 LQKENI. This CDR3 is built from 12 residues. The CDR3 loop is CASSLGYYEQYF. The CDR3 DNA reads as TGTGCCAGCTCCCTCGGGTACTACGAGCAGTACTTC.

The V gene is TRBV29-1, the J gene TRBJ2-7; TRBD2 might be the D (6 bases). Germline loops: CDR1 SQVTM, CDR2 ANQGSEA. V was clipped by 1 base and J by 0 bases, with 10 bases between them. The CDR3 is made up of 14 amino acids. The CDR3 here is CSVEGDGSSYEQYF. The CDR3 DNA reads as TGCAGCGTTGAAGGGGACGGGAGCTCCTACGAGCAGTACTTC.